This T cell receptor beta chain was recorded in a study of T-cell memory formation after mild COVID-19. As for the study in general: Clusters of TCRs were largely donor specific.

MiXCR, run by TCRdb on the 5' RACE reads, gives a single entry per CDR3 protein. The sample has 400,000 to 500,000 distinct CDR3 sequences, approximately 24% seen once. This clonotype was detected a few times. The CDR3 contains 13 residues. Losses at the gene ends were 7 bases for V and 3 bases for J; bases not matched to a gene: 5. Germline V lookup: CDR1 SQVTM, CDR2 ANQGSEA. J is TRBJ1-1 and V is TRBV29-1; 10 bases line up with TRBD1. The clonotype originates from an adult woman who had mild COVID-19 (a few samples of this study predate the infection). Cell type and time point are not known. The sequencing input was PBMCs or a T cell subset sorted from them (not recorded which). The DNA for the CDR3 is TGCAGCGGCCGCGGGACAGGGGACACTGAAGCTTTCTTT. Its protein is CSGRGTGDTEAFF.